This TCR beta chain was observed in a study of shared clonotypes between healthy human individuals. Concerning this clone itself: The sample carries other DNA sequences with the same CDR3.

Per the germline V gene, CDR1 is MDHEN and CDR2 is SYDVKM. V lost 5 bases, J lost 2 bases, and 12 bases lay in between. The CDR3 covers 14 residues. The assay was immunoSEQ multiplex PCR, and TCRdb's table has in-frame clones only and misses some. The data hold approximately 2,000,000 clones, with under 95% observed a single time. The sample was naive CD4+ T cells from PBMCs. This sample's subset: CD45RA+ positively selected. The clonotype originates from a man between 18 and 35 years old in good health. Some clones in this sample may be carry-over from other donors' samples. V usage is TRBV28 and J usage is TRBJ1-1; D gene ambiguous. As DNA, the CDR3 is TGTGCCAGCAGTCTGCTCCGGGTTAACACTGAAGCTTTCTTT. This sequence encodes CASSLLRVNTEAFF.